This T cell receptor beta chain was found in a study of blood T cell repertoires in COVID-19 (dated by TCRdb to between 2020 and 2021). About the investigation overall: Samples from collaborators originated in the United States, Italy and Spain and spanned both the acute and convalescent phases of COVID-19. Where available, HLA class I and class II types were obtained from metadata supplied by the sample provider rather than from assay-based typing. Nearly every sample came with metadata listing a de-identified subject ID, COVID-19 status, age in years and sex. Samples were obtained from the ongoing ImmuneRACE study (first 160 participants) and from 1,254 subjects provided by 6 global collaborators. Subjects who had been exposed to COVID-19, were actively infected with it, or had recovered from it provided the deeply sampled blood TCRbeta repertoires that made up the dataset. The repertoires were released in a freely available public database meant as a resource for research on the immune response to SARS-CoV-2. The material from the prospective study consisted of cDNA or gDNA derived from T cells, B-cell-depleted T cells, or PBMCs. General conclusions and limits of the study: How much clinical and demographic metadata was included differed by source and by participant, and the metadata was provided uncurated.

Concerning this clone: There is no known antigen for this receptor. There are no base qualities to consult, and no much larger clone falls within one base.

TCRbeta CDR3 regions were amplified from genomic DNA using the immunoSEQ Assay, a bias-controlled multiplex PCR. Concerning the study's data processing: The number of nucleated cells in each sample was estimated by amplification of reference gene primers within the assay. Sequence reads were collapsed and filtered to measure the absolute abundance of every unique TCRbeta CDR3 rearrangement. Productive Simpson clonality was computed per sample as the square root of Simpson's diversity index over productive rearrangements. TCRdb retrieved this table from immuneACCESS and kept in-frame rearrangements only. Not all clones are present; in checked studies, unresolved V genes account for under half, and no reason is known for the remainder. V, J and clone size were drawn from that table, and D and trimming were deduced from the DNA. The sample table contains approximately 100,000 clones; only one count was recorded for 80% to 90% of them. The ten most abundant clones make up under 2.5% of the sample.

The CDR3 holds 13 amino acids from the cysteine to the phenylalanine. Only the CDR3 portion is preserved as DNA: 39 bases, with reading frame beginning at the first base. Based on the germline V gene, the CDR1 and CDR2 sequences are SGHTA and FQGTGA. Trimming removed 1 base from V and 5 bases from J, leaving 8 bases between the germline ends. The collaborating institutions used their own protocols to collect whole blood in K2EDTA tubes. For TCRbeta analysis, collaborators shipped samples as frozen whole blood, isolated PBMCs, or DNA extracted from either of those sample types. This sequence was found in a human donor in a cohort sampled during active COVID-19. The sample comprised peripheral blood. In this chain, TRBV7-3 is recombined with TRBJ1-2; a tentative D match to TRBD1 spans 5 bases. Here the CDR3 is given as CASSLNRGYGYTF. The DNA sequence is as follows: TGTGCCAGCAGCTTAAATCGGGGGTATGGCTACACCTTC. The full variable domain, completed from the reference TRBV7-3 and TRBJ1-2 proteins outside the CDR3, reads GAGVSQTPSNKVTEKGKYVELRCDPISGHTALYWYRQSLGQGPEFLIYFQGTGAADDSGLPNDRFFAVRPEGSVSTLKIQRTERGDSAVYLCASSLNRGYGYTFGSGTRLTVV.